The 24 T cell receptor beta chains in this list originate from one sample, sequenced in a study of metastatic and nonmetastatic thyroid tumors. Every patient underwent thyroid surgery untreated. TCRdb re-called clones from the PCR reads using MiXCR. The table records a few thousand clones, 30% to 40% of them present only once. Sequences were obtained from adjacent normal tissue. The receptors stem from a male donor with papillary thyroid cancer or a benign thyroid nodule (not recorded which). Some clones in this sample may be carry-over from other donors' samples.

The genes are TRBV6-1 and TRBJ1-2; tentative D call: TRBD1 (5 bases). The germline gives CDR1 MNHNS, CDR2 SASEGT. The V and J ends lost 2 bases and 5 bases respectively, with 15 bases between them. The CDR3 has 15 amino acids. CDR3 region: CASSEKGTAGYGYTF. DNA for the CDR3: TGTGCCAGCAGTGAAAAAGGAACGGCAGGGTATGGCTACACCTTC.

This clone was observed a handful of times. This rearrangement joins TRBV6-1 to TRBJ2-6, with 7 bases fitting TRBD2. The trim removed 4 bases at V and 7 bases at J, leaving 16 bases unmatched. CDR3 size: 18 residues. Germline V gives CDR1 MNHNS, CDR2 SASEGT. The CDR3 nucleotides are TGTGCCAGCAGTGGGGGGGGGTTAGACGCCTCTGTTGCCAACGTCCTGACTTTC. Amino acids: CASSGGGLDASVANVLTF.

V is TRBV12-3 or TRBV12-4 and J is TRBJ1-1; D call uncertain. This CDR3 is 12 amino acids long. V was clipped by 6 bases and J by 4 bases, with 9 bases between them. For the CDR3, the DNA is TGTGCCAGCAGCCCTCTCGGCACTGAAGCTTTCTTT. This codes for CASSPLGTEAFF.

This clone was observed a few times. The chain carries TRBV27 and TRBJ2-7; possibly TRBD1 for D (5 bases). The CDR3 runs to 14 residues. Trimming stripped 3 bases from V and 0 bases from J, with 9 bases between. Germline V gene data show CDR1 as MNHEY and CDR2 as SMNVEV (reference sequence). The CDR3 spells CASSFAQVSYEQYF. Here the CDR3 DNA reads TGTGCCAGCAGTTTCGCACAGGTCTCCTACGAGCAGTACTTC.

This clone was counted between two and nine times. This chain connects TRBV2 to TRBJ1-6, with D maybe TRBD1 (5 bases). CDR1 and CDR2 from the germline V gene are SNHLY and FYNNEI. The CDR3 loop spans 12 amino acids. V lost 6 bases and J 11 bases, leaving 11 bases between the germline ends. Here the CDR3 reads CASRDAGAPLHF. CDR3 nucleotides: TGTGCCAGCAGAGACGCGGGGGCACCCCTCCACTTT.

This CDR3 is CASSLGQLSPQHF. CDR3 DNA: TGTGCCAGCAGTTTAGGGCAGTTAAGTCCCCAGCATTTT. The V gene is TRBV28, the J gene TRBJ1-5; D is unresolved. The germline V gene has CDR1 MDHEN and CDR2 SYDVKM. V lost 2 bases to trimming and J lost 10 bases, with 12 bases between them. The CDR3 is 13 amino acids.

The rearrangement uses TRBV24-1 and TRBJ1-1, with TRBD1 identical over 7 bases. Losses at the gene ends were 6 bases for V and 6 bases for J; bases not matched to a gene: 6. Germline CDR1 KGHDR, CDR2 SFDVKD. The CDR3 contains 13 residues. CDR3 nucleotides: TGTGCCACCAGTTCAGGGGGAGGCTCTGAAGCTTTCTTT. It codes for CATSSGGGSEAFF.

The sample holds a few counts of this clone. The chain employs TRBV6-2 or TRBV6-3 and TRBJ1-2; TRBD1 matches at 9 bases. CDR1 MNHEY and CDR2 SVGEGT come from the germline V gene. The V and J ends lost 4 bases and 5 bases, in that order; junction bases with no gene match: 8. This CDR3 is built from 15 residues. DNA of the CDR3: TGTGCCAGCAGTTTCTCGGGACAGGGATGGTATGGCTACACCTTC. Translated, it gives CASSFSGQGWYGYTF.

This clone was counted once. The V gene is TRBV11-2, the J gene TRBJ1-1, with D possibly TRBD1 on 5 matching bases. The germline gives CDR1 SGHAT, CDR2 FQNNGV. This CDR3 contains 13 residues. Trimming took off 2 bases at V and 3 bases at J, with 7 bases between the two ends. The CDR3 loop reads CASSLWGDTEAFF. The CDR3 DNA reads TGTGCCAGCAGCTTATGGGGGGACACTGAAGCTTTCTTT.

J is TRBJ2-3 and V is TRBV19, with TRBD2 identical over 13 bases. The ends lost 0 bases at V and 5 bases at J; junction bases unmatched: 8. Germline loops: CDR1 LNHDA, CDR2 SQIVND (reference sequence). This CDR3 contains 18 residues. The CDR3 coding sequence is TGTGCCAGTAGTATAGATTTCCGGACTAGCGGGAGCGGAGATACGCAGTATTTT. This sequence encodes CASSIDFRTSGSGDTQYF.

Of note for this clone: The germline gene is not matched at one end of the junction; a read error may be the cause. This CDR3 reads CASSHAPGQPPEAFF. The CDR3 coding sequence is TGTGCCAGCAGTCACGCCCCGGGACAGCCGCCTGAAGCATTCTTT. V gene TRBV6-1 combines with J gene TRBJ1-1, with 7 bases fitting TRBD1. This CDR3 region has 15 residues. Germline-derived CDR1 and CDR2 are MNHNS and SASEGT.

In DNA, the CDR3 is TGTGCCAGCAGCTTAGTACGCAGGGGAAAACTACAGGCTTTCTTT. The encoded protein is CASSLVRRGKLQAFF. V is TRBV11-2 and J is TRBJ1-1; weak D call: TRBD1 (6 bases). The length of the CDR3 is 15 residues. The V gene's germline CDR1 is SGHAT and CDR2 FQNNGV. The germline V and J ends were trimmed by 1 base and 11 bases, with 20 bases remaining between them.

The chain has TRBV20-1 and TRBJ2-3; the match to TRBD2 covers 8 bases. Germline V lookup: CDR1 DFQATT, CDR2 SNEGSKA (reference sequence). V dropped 7 bases and J dropped 6; count of bases not matched to a gene: 12. CDR3 length: 14 residues. The CDR3 DNA sequence: TGCAGTGGCCCGACTAGCGCGACGGATGATACGCAGTATTTT. The encoded protein is CSGPTSATDDTQYF.

The V gene is TRBV5-1, the J gene TRBJ2-7, with 7 bases that match TRBD2. V lost 2 bases to trimming and J lost 2 bases; unmatched junction nucleotides: 7. Germline V lookup: CDR1 SGHRS, CDR2 YFSETQ. The CDR3 totals 15 residues. Written as DNA, the CDR3 is TGCGCCAGCAGCTTTTGGGGACTATCCACCTACGAGCAGTACTTC. Its protein is CASSFWGLSTYEQYF. The whole variable domain, filled in from reference TRBV5-1 and TRBJ2-7, reads KAGVTQTPRYLIKTRGQQVTLSCSPISGHRSVSWYQQTPGQGLQFLFEYFSETQRNKGNFPGRFSGRQFSNSRSEMNVSTLELGDSALYLCASSFWGLSTYEQYFGPGTRLTVT.

This chain uses TRBV14 with TRBJ2-3, with TRBD2 matching 8 bases. Germline V gives CDR1 SGHDN, CDR2 FVKESK. There are 16 residues in the CDR3. V trimming: 5 bases; J trimming: 4 bases; junction bases outside the gene matches: 11. The CDR3 here is CASSEVAGGGADTQYF. The CDR3 DNA reads as TGTGCCAGCAGCGAGGTGGCGGGAGGAGGGGCAGATACGCAGTATTTT.

The table lists this clone with many counts. V usage is TRBV20-1 and J usage is TRBJ2-1; TRBD2 aligns across 9 bases. In germline, CDR1 is DFQATT, CDR2 SNEGSKA (reference sequence). The CDR3 has 16 amino acids. Trimming took 8 bases from V and 7 from J; bases not matched to a gene: 18. CDR3 nucleotide sequence: TGCAGTCTCGAGGGGTCTAGCGGGGATCGCCGAAATGAGCAGTTCTTC. Residues: CSLEGSSGDRRNEQFF.

The J gene is TRBJ2-7, the V gene TRBV20-1; 9 positions match TRBD1. CDR1 is DFQATT and CDR2 is SNEGSKA in the germline V gene (reference sequence). The CDR3 loop spans 12 amino acids. Trimming took 4 bases from V and 6 from J; bases not matched to a gene: 4. In DNA form, the CDR3 reads TGCAGTGCTAAAACAGGGGGCCTCGAGCAGTACTTC. This sequence encodes CSAKTGGLEQYF.

This clone was found a few times. This chain joins TRBV12-3 or TRBV12-4 and TRBJ2-1; D is ambiguous. This CDR3 comprises 16 residues. V was pared by 5 bases and J by 0 bases, with 14 bases between. The CDR3 sequence is CASSPRAVSSYNEQFF. The CDR3, as DNA: TGTGCCAGCAGTCCCCGGGCTGTGAGCTCCTACAATGAGCAGTTCTTC.

The gene calls are TRBV6-1 and TRBJ2-1; 7 bases align to TRBD1. CDR1 and CDR2 (germline): MNHNS, SASEGT. The junction had 6 bases not matched to a gene; V was cut back by 3 bases and J by 1 base. The CDR3 length is 16 residues. The CDR3 reads CASSDVQGKSYNEQFF. CDR3 nucleotide sequence: TGTGCCAGCAGTGACGTACAGGGGAAGTCCTACAATGAGCAGTTCTTC.

The sample holds a few counts of this clone. The chain couples TRBV2 to TRBJ2-6; D unclear. Germline V CDR1 and CDR2: SNHLY, FYNNEI. V lost 7 bases, J lost 4 bases, and 8 bases lay in between. The CDR3 has 13 amino acids. The CDR3 here is CASTVSGANVLTF. In nucleotides, the CDR3 is TGTGCCAGCACCGTCTCGGGGGCCAACGTCCTGACTTTC. Based on the CDR3 plus reference TRBV2 and TRBJ2-6, the full variable domain is EPEVTQTPSHQVTQMGQEVILRCVPISNHLYFYWYRQILGQKVEFLVSFYNNEISEKSEIFDDQFSVERPDGSNFTLKIRSTKLEDSAMYFCASTVSGANVLTFGAGSRLTVL.

Relative to its sample, this clone is medium-sized. This chain joins TRBV5-4 and TRBJ2-1, with D maybe TRBD2 (5 bases). V was cut by 2 bases and J by 15 bases, with 12 bases left in between. This CDR3 is 11 amino acids long. CDR1 SGHNT and CDR2 YYREEE come from the germline V gene (reference sequence). This CDR3 is CASSLSGKWFF. In DNA form, the CDR3 reads TGTGCCAGCAGCTTATCGGGAAAGTGGTTCTTC.

The rearrangement links TRBV24-1 to TRBJ2-2, with D hard to call. This CDR3 has 15 amino acids. In germline, CDR1 is KGHDR, CDR2 SFDVKD. Trimming took off 5 bases at V and 4 bases at J, with 13 bases between the two ends. CDR3 coding DNA: TGTGCCACCAGTGGCAGCCAGCCGGTCACCGGGGAGCTGTTTTTT. Its protein product is CATSGSQPVTGELFF.

In its sample, this clone was seen a few times. The gene calls are TRBV6-6 and TRBJ2-1, with 9 nucleotides matching TRBD2. This CDR3 region has 16 residues. Germline lookup yields CDR1 MNHNY and CDR2 SVGAGI (reference sequence). J was trimmed by 9 bases and V by 4 bases; bases with no gene match: 13. CDR3 DNA sequence: TGTGCCAGCAGTTTAACTCTAGCGGGAATTGGTGGTGAGCAGTTCTTC. Amino acids: CASSLTLAGIGGEQFF.

This clone was counted only a few times. The CDR3 loop reads CASSEAAGLTDTQYF. CDR3 sequence (DNA): TGTGCCAGCAGTGAAGCGGCAGGGCTCACAGATACGCAGTATTTT. The chain joins TRBV6-1 to TRBJ2-3; D is possibly TRBD1 (5 bases). The CDR3 spans 15 residues. V was clipped by 0 bases and J by 2 bases, with 9 bases between them. Germline V gene lookup returns CDR1 MNHNS and CDR2 SASEGT.